Listed below are T cell receptor beta chains from one sample, sequenced in a study of regulatory T cells in long-lasting Graves disease. TCRdb ran MiXCR on the multiplex PCR reads and lists one entry per CDR3 protein. The sample has 650,000 to 850,000 distinct CDR3 sequences, approximately 31% seen once. The material sequenced was peripheral blood mononuclear cells (PBMCs), taken when the disease was refractory, from a patient treated with antithyroid drugs. The receptors derive from a female donor with Graves disease. Both conserved end residues are part of each CDR3. Each record gives: J gene, D gene, clone size, V gene, CDR3 DNA, CDR3 protein. A D gene is named only where the DNA matches it firmly. Size is stated for part of the rows, as once, few or many counts, or as a class when the clone is expanded.

>TRBJ1-1|.|.|TRBV5-5
TGTGCCAGCAGCTCCTACAGGGATTTGGGGACTGAAGCTTTCTTT
CASSSYRDLGTEAFF
>TRBJ2-2|TRBD2|.|TRBV29-1
TGCAGCGTTGGTAGCGGGATCTCCGGGGAGCTGTTTTTT
CSVGSGISGELFF
>TRBJ2-3|.|few|TRBV28
TGTGCCAGCAGGATCCAGGGGTTTAGCACAGATACGCAGTATTTT
CASRIQGFSTDTQYF
>TRBJ2-7|.|few|TRBV12-5
TGTGCTAGTGGTTGGGACTCAACCTACGAGCAGTACTTC
CASGWDSTYEQYF
>TRBJ2-5|.|.|TRBV6-1
TGTGCCAGCAGCAGACAGGCTGGCCAAGAGACCCAGTACTTC
CASSRQAGQETQYF
>TRBJ2-4|.|.|TRBV2
TGTGCCAGCAGTGAAGCAAGTAGCGTAGGTGCGTTCTTC
CASSEASSVGAFF
>TRBJ1-1|.|.|TRBV7-9
TGTGCCAGCAGCGACTTCGGGCATGTTAAAGGGCCGAACACTGAAGCTTTCTTT
CASSDFGHVKGPNTEAFF
>TRBJ1-2|.|few|TRBV27
TGTGCCAGTTCCCCAAGGAGCGCCTATGGCTACACCTTC
CASSPRSAYGYTF
>TRBJ1-2|TRBD1|few|TRBV5-1
TGCGCCAGCAGACAAGGTACGGGACAGACGTTATCCTATGGCTACACCTTC
CASRQGTGQTLSYGYTF
>TRBJ1-1|.|.|TRBV5-8
TGTGCCAGCAGCCCCAACAGGGACTCGATGAACACTGAAGCTTTCTTT
CASSPNRDSMNTEAFF
>TRBJ2-7|.|.|TRBV19
TGTGCCAGTAGTCCACGGTTTGCCTTCTCCTACGAGCAGTACTTC
CASSPRFAFSYEQYF
>TRBJ1-5|.|many|TRBV2
TGTGCCAGCAGTGCATGGGGGTCCGAGCCCCAGCATTTT
CASSAWGSEPQHF
>TRBJ2-5|TRBD2|.|TRBV7-2
TGTGCCAGCAGCTTATTAGGGATAGCGGGAGGGCGGTGGGAGACCCAGTACTTC
CASSLLGIAGGRWETQYF
>TRBJ2-7|.|.|TRBV6-1
TGTGCCAGCAGTACAGGGATCAATTACGTCAATTACGAGCAGTACTTC
CASSTGINYVNYEQYF
>TRBJ1-1|TRBD1|.|TRBV12-5
TGTGCTAGTGGTCGTGATGGACAGGGTTACACTGAAGCTTTCTTT
CASGRDGQGYTEAFF
>TRBJ2-3|.|.|TRBV29-1
TGCAGCGTTGACATTGGTGGGGGGAGCACAGATACGCAGTATTTT
CSVDIGGGSTDTQYF
>TRBJ1-2|.|few|TRBV20-1
TGCAGTGCTAGAGATAACACAGGAGTTAACTATGGCTGCACCTTC
CSARDNTGVNYGCTF
>TRBJ1-2|.|.|TRBV3-1
TGTGCCAGCAGCCCGCCCAGGGTTCGCTATGGCTACACCTTC
CASSPPRVRYGYTF
>TRBJ1-1|.|once|TRBV29-1
TGCAGCGTGGGGACAGAAGCTTTCTTT
CSVGTEAFF
>TRBJ2-5|TRBD2|many|TRBV6-2/TRBV6-3
TGTGCCAGCAGTTCCGGACTAGCGGGAGTGGAAGAGACCCAGTACTTC
CASSSGLAGVEETQYF
>TRBJ2-1|.|few|TRBV12-3/TRBV12-4
TGTGCCAGCAGGCGGGGTAGCGAGAGTGAGCAGTTCTTC
CASRRGSESEQFF
>TRBJ1-2|.|.|TRBV7-3
TGTGCCAGCAGCTCCGGAGGGGCAGGGCGGAACTATGGCTACACCTTC
CASSSGGAGRNYGYTF
>TRBJ1-1|.|many|TRBV6-5
TGTGCCAGCAGTCTCTCGACAGGGAACACTGAAGCTTTCTTT
CASSLSTGNTEAFF
>TRBJ2-1|.|.|TRBV5-1
TGCGCCAGCAGCTTTTATGACGGGAGCAATGAGCAGTTCTTC
CASSFYDGSNEQFF
>TRBJ2-2|.|.|TRBV10-2
TGCGCCAGCAGTGAGTCAGGTGGCGGCGGGGAGCTGTTTTTT
CASSESGGGGELFF
>TRBJ1-2|.|.|TRBV7-9
TGTGCCAGCAGCTTAGAGCGGTCAGTTTATGGCTACACCTTC
CASSLERSVYGYTF
>TRBJ1-2|.|many|TRBV11-2
TGTGCCAGCAGCTTAAACACGGTCTATGGCTACACCTTC
CASSLNTVYGYTF
>TRBJ1-3|.|few|TRBV6-5
TGTGCCAGCAGTTATTATGGGCCAGGGTCAGGAAACACCATATATTTT
CASSYYGPGSGNTIYF